A selection of T cell receptor beta chains follows, all from one sample in a study of CD8 T cells in ankylosing spondylitis. TCRdb used MiXCR to reprocess the 5' RACE reads, holding one entry per CDR3 protein. The sample shows roughly 230,000 distinct CDR3 sequences, under 20% of them seen only once. Material: blood, either unsorted or a sorted T cell fraction (not recorded which). The receptors were sampled from a male donor with ankylosing spondylitis or in good health (not recorded which). CDR3s include the opening cysteine and the closing phenylalanine or tryptophan. Fields, in order: CDR3 protein, CDR3 DNA, D gene, clone size, J gene, V gene. A D gene is named only where the DNA matches it firmly. Some rows have no size entry. The others give once, few or many, or a class for an expanded clone.

CSVTRGLSYEQYF	TGCAGCGTAACCAGAGGGCTATCCTACGAGCAGTACTTC	.	few	TRBJ2-7	TRBV29-1
CASSLDSVITGELFF	TGCGCCAGCAGCTTGGATTCAGTCATCACCGGGGAGCTGTTTTTT	.	few	TRBJ2-2	TRBV5-1
CASSQDGGSPYNEQFF	TGTGCCAGCAGCCAAGACGGCGGGAGCCCTTACAATGAGCAGTTCTTC	TRBD2	.	TRBJ2-1	TRBV4-2
CASSAGTSGSLVDTQYF	TGTGCCAGCAGTGCCGGGACTAGCGGGAGCTTGGTAGATACGCAGTATTTT	TRBD2	.	TRBJ2-3	TRBV2
CASSSTRQGADEKLFF	TGTGCCAGCAGCTCCACCCGACAGGGGGCCGACGAAAAACTGTTTTTT	TRBD1	.	TRBJ1-4	TRBV7-9
CASSLWGTGNYEQYF	TGTGCCAGCAGTTTGTGGGGGACAGGGAACTACGAGCAGTACTTC	TRBD1	.	TRBJ2-7	TRBV27
CASSQVFSPYEQYF	TGCGCCAGCAGCCAAGTCTTCAGCCCCTACGAGCAGTACTTC	.	few	TRBJ2-7	TRBV4-1
CASSGLAGGNEQFF	TGTGCCAGCAGCGGACTAGCGGGAGGTAATGAGCAGTTCTTC	TRBD2	many	TRBJ2-1	TRBV9
CASSLGQIPNEQFF	TGTGCCAGCAGTTTGGGACAGATCCCCAATGAGCAGTTCTTC	TRBD1	few	TRBJ2-1	TRBV27
CASNPGLAGYEQYF	TGTGCCAGCAACCCGGGACTAGCCGGTTACGAGCAGTACTTC	TRBD2	.	TRBJ2-7	TRBV27
CSVVTWSSYNEQLF	TGCAGCGTTGTGACCTGGAGCTCCTACAATGAGCAGTTATTC	.	.	TRBJ2-1	TRBV29-1
CASSQADRLEIETQYF	TGCGCCAGCAGCCAAGCCGACAGGCTGGAAATAGAGACCCAGTACTTC	.	.	TRBJ2-5	TRBV4-1
CASSPGASGYEQYF	TGTGCCAGCAGCCCAGGGGCCAGCGGCTACGAGCAGTACTTC	.	few	TRBJ2-7	TRBV12-3/TRBV12-4
CSAPGLAGEKGSYNEQFF	TGCAGCGCCCCGGGACTAGCGGGAGAAAAGGGGTCCTACAATGAGCAGTTCTTC	TRBD2	few	TRBJ2-1	TRBV29-1
CASSYTDMNTEAFF	TGTGCCAGTTCCTACACGGACATGAACACTGAAGCTTTCTTT	.	.	TRBJ1-1	TRBV19
CAISESLGQDYNEQFF	TGTGCCATCAGTGAGTCGCTGGGACAGGACTACAATGAGCAGTTCTTC	TRBD1	.	TRBJ2-1	TRBV10-3
CAIRTGGPLYF	TGTGCCATCAGGACAGGGGGCCCTCTATATTTT	TRBD1	many	TRBJ1-3	TRBV10-3
CASSSRGSLGEQFF	TGCGCCAGCAGCTCTCGTGGCTCACTCGGGGAGCAGTTCTTC	.	many	TRBJ2-1	TRBV4-1
CSVDSSGSYEQYF	TGCAGCGTTGATTCTAGCGGGAGCTACGAGCAGTACTTC	TRBD2	.	TRBJ2-7	TRBV29-1
CASRDAGITGELFF	TGTGCCAGCAGAGACGCAGGGATCACCGGGGAGCTGTTTTTT	.	few	TRBJ2-2	TRBV6-1
CSAGQGFPYEQYF	TGCAGTGCGGGACAGGGTTTCCCCTACGAGCAGTACTTC	TRBD1	.	TRBJ2-7	TRBV20-1
CASSQDLLADTQYF	TGTGCCAGCAGCCAAGATCTTCTAGCAGATACGCAGTATTTT	.	many	TRBJ2-3	TRBV14
CASSVEGGILFF	TGTGCCAGCAGCGTCGAGGGGGGAATTCTGTTTTTT	.	few	TRBJ1-4	TRBV9
CASSRTDLRTGELFF	TGTGCCAGCAGTCGAACCGATTTACGGACCGGGGAGCTGTTTTTT	.	few	TRBJ2-2	TRBV6-1
CASSISILWDEQFF	TGTGCCAGCAGCATAAGTATTTTGTGGGATGAGCAGTTCTTC	.	.	TRBJ2-1	TRBV7-8
CASSQTVAETQYF	TGTGCCAGCAGCCAGACAGTCGCGGAGACCCAGTACTTC	.	few	TRBJ2-5	TRBV4-2
CASSPTSDVNTGELFF	TGTGCCAGCAGTCCTACTAGCGACGTGAACACCGGGGAGCTGTTTTTT	TRBD2	many	TRBJ2-2	TRBV6-2/TRBV6-3
CASSDRVNNQPQHF	TGTGCCAGCAGCGACAGGGTTAACAATCAGCCCCAGCATTTT	TRBD1	few	TRBJ1-5	TRBV6-2/TRBV6-3
CSARPRPGQEARGYEQYF	TGCAGTGCTAGACCCAGACCGGGACAGGAGGCTAGAGGCTACGAGCAGTACTTC	TRBD1	.	TRBJ2-7	TRBV20-1
CASSSAGSYEQYF	TGTGCCAGCAGTTCCGCAGGGTCCTACGAGCAGTACTTC	.	many	TRBJ2-7	TRBV6-5